These 5 T cell receptor beta chains originate from one sample sequenced in a study of OX40 agonist ivuxolimab in advanced cancers. The assay was immunoSEQ multiplex PCR, and TCRdb's table has in-frame clones only and misses some. The sample carries 35,000 or so clones, approximately 76% recorded once. The sample consisted of CD4+ or CD8+ T cells sorted from blood, taken in a trial of the OX40 agonist ivuxolimab. All receptors come from an adult with an advanced solid tumor such as melanoma, head and neck, liver or kidney cancer.

This chain joins TRBV27 and TRBJ1-4; 10 bases fit TRBD1. This CDR3 is 17 amino acids long. CDR1 is MNHEY and CDR2 is SMNVEV in the germline V gene (reference sequence). After removal of 3 bases from V and 2 bases from J, the junction contained 6 bases not matched to a gene. The CDR3 here is CASSLGQGLSTNEKLFF. In nucleotides, the CDR3 is TGTGCCAGCAGTTTGGGACAGGGGCTTTCGACTAATGAAAAACTGTTTTTT.

The chain carries TRBV29-1 and TRBJ2-5; D perhaps matches TRBD1 (5 bases). V gave up 4 bases and J gave up 5 bases, with 11 bases separating them. The CDR3 runs 12 residues. CDR1 is SQVTM and CDR2 is ANQGSEA in the germline V gene. CDR3 loop: CSVVAGPETQYF. Here the CDR3 DNA reads TGCAGCGTTGTGGCAGGGCCCGAGACCCAGTACTTC.

The rearrangement joins TRBV2 to TRBJ1-1; no clear D gene. In germline, CDR1 is SNHLY, CDR2 FYNNEI. The CDR3 has 14 residues. V was trimmed by 4 bases and J by 3 bases, leaving 12 bases between them. Written as DNA, the CDR3 is TGTGCCAGCAGTGTATTGGTAGGGTACACTGAAGCTTTCTTT. Protein product: CASSVLVGYTEAFF. The full variable domain, in which reference TRBV2 and TRBJ1-1 provide the parts outside the CDR3, is EPEVTQTPSHQVTQMGQEVILRCVPISNHLYFYWYRQILGQKVEFLVSFYNNEISEKSEIFDDQFSVERPDGSNFTLKIRSTKLEDSAMYFCASSVLVGYTEAFFGQGTRLTVV.

The rearrangement joins TRBV19 to TRBJ1-5, with TRBD1 identical over 9 bases. After removal of 6 bases from V and 0 bases from J, the junction contained 6 bases not matched to a gene. Germline CDR1 and CDR2: LNHDA and SQIVND (reference sequence). This CDR3 is 16 amino acids long. DNA for the CDR3: TGTGCCAGTAGGCTACAGGGGGCTTTTAGCAATCAGCCCCAGCATTTT. Residues: CASRLQGAFSNQPQHF.

Comment on this clone: The sample holds other DNA sequences that translate to the same CDR3. The rearrangement links TRBV6-1 to TRBJ1-1; D gene uncertain. Germline CDR1 is MNHNS and CDR2 is SASEGT. Trimming shortened V by 3 bases and J by 0 bases, and 5 bases separated the two germline ends. The CDR3 has 13 residues. The CDR3 is CASSESVNTEAFF. CDR3 DNA: TGTGCCAGCAGTGAGTCAGTGAACACTGAAGCTTTCTTT.